This TCR beta chain was recorded in a study of blood T cell repertoires in COVID-19. Overall study: The analysed material was cDNA or gDNA that came from T cells, B-cell-depleted T cells, or PBMCs.

Method: immunoSEQ multiplex PCR; TCRdb's copy keeps in-frame clones and lacks some. The sample consists of about 250,000 clones, about nine tenths of them appearing once. Per germline, CDR1 MNHNY and CDR2 SVGAGI (reference sequence). The germline V and J ends were trimmed by 2 bases and 6 bases, with 17 bases remaining between them. The CDR3 loop spans 16 amino acids. The sample was PBMCs or T cells enriched from blood (not recorded which). This TCR was recovered from a woman aged 45-65 years who had recovered from COVID-19. This chain uses TRBV6-6 with TRBJ2-1, with a tentative D call TRBD2 (6 bases). The CDR3 protein is CASSYGNLGGTNEQFF. CDR3 DNA: TGTGCCAGCAGTTACGGGAACCTGGGGGGAACCAATGAGCAGTTCTTC.